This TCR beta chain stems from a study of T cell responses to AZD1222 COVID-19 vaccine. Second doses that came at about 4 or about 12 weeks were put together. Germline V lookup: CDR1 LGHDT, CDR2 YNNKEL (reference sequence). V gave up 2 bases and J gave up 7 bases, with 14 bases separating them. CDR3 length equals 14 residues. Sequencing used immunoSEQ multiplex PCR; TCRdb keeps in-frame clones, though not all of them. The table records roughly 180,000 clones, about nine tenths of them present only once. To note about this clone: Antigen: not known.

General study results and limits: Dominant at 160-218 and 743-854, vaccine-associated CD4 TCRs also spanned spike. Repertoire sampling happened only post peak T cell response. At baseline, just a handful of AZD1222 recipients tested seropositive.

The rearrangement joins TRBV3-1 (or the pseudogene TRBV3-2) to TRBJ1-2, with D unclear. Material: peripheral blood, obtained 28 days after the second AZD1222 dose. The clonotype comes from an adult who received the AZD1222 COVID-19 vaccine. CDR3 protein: CASSQQEGLLGYTF. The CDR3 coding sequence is TGTGCCAGCAGCCAACAGGAGGGTTTGCTTGGCTACACCTTC.